Listed below are T cell receptor beta chains from one sample, sequenced in a study of blood T cell repertoires in COVID-19. Clones were sequenced by immunoSEQ multiplex PCR, and TCRdb holds only the in-frame ones, with some missing. The sample has a few hundred thousand clones, approximately 83% seen once. Sequencing was done on a sample of PBMCs or T cells enriched from blood (not recorded which). All receptors come from a woman aged 25 to 45 who had recovered from COVID-19. Both conserved end residues are part of each CDR3. The order of the fields is V gene, J gene, D gene, clone size, CDR3 DNA, CDR3 protein. The D gene is left open where the match is weak. Rows may omit the clone size; those that give it use once, few, many or a size class.

v_call: TRBV3-1/TRBV3-2
j_call: TRBJ2-5
d_call: TRBD1
clone_size: .
cdr3_nt: TGTGCCAGCAGTCACTACAGGGGAGATGAGACCCAGTACTTC
cdr3_aa: CASSHYRGDETQYF

v_call: TRBV29-1
j_call: TRBJ1-1
d_call: .
clone_size: .
cdr3_nt: TGCAGCGTTGTTTGGCAGGCTGCCGGTGAAGCTTTCTTT
cdr3_aa: CSVVWQAAGEAFF

v_call: TRBV5-1
j_call: TRBJ2-6
d_call: .
clone_size: .
cdr3_nt: TGCGCCAGCAGCACAGGGCCCGTCTCTGGGGCCAACGTCCTGACTTTC
cdr3_aa: CASSTGPVSGANVLTF

v_call: TRBV27
j_call: TRBJ2-3
d_call: TRBD2
clone_size: .
cdr3_nt: TGTGCCAGCGATCACGAGGCGGGGGGCACAGATACGCAGTATTTT
cdr3_aa: CASDHEAGGTDTQYF

v_call: TRBV7-9
j_call: TRBJ2-3
d_call: .
clone_size: .
cdr3_nt: TGTGCCAGCAGCTCGTCGAGGGCTAGCGTGGGGACAGATACGCAGTATTTT
cdr3_aa: CASSSSRASVGTDTQYF

v_call: TRBV4-2
j_call: TRBJ2-2
d_call: .
clone_size: .
cdr3_nt: TGTGCCAGCAGCCAAGGAGGAGGAAGGAGAAACACCGGGGAGCTGTTTTTT
cdr3_aa: CASSQGGGRRNTGELFF

v_call: TRBV18
j_call: TRBJ2-7
d_call: .
clone_size: .
cdr3_nt: TGTGCCAGCTCACCTAGTACTAAGGTCCTGGTGGGCGAGCAGTACTTC
cdr3_aa: CASSPSTKVLVGEQYF

v_call: TRBV19
j_call: TRBJ1-2
d_call: .
clone_size: .
cdr3_nt: TGTGCCAGTAGTATCGGCAGGTATTACGGCTACACCTTC
cdr3_aa: CASSIGRYYGYTF

v_call: TRBV25-1
j_call: TRBJ1-1
d_call: .
clone_size: .
cdr3_nt: TGTGCCAGCAGTGAATATATATCAGCGGGGGAAGCTTTCTTT
cdr3_aa: CASSEYISAGEAFF

v_call: TRBV20-1
j_call: TRBJ1-5
d_call: TRBD1
clone_size: many
cdr3_nt: TGCAGTGCTAGTGGGGACAGGGCTTTAAGTAGGGGCAATCAGCCCCAGCATTTT
cdr3_aa: CSASGDRALSRGNQPQHF

v_call: TRBV7-9
j_call: TRBJ1-6
d_call: .
clone_size: .
cdr3_nt: TGTGCCAGCAGCTTATCCTCTTCACCCCTCCACTTT
cdr3_aa: CASSLSSSPLHF

v_call: TRBV2
j_call: TRBJ1-1
d_call: TRBD1
clone_size: few
cdr3_nt: TGTGCCAGCGGGGTGTGGAAGGGGGCAAGGCGAACTGAAGCTTTCTTT
cdr3_aa: CASGVWKGARRTEAFF

v_call: TRBV7-3
j_call: TRBJ2-7
d_call: TRBD2
clone_size: .
cdr3_nt: TGTGCCAGCAGCTTGGGACTAGCGGGCGAGCAGTACTTC
cdr3_aa: CASSLGLAGEQYF

v_call: TRBV7-9
j_call: TRBJ2-3
d_call: TRBD1
clone_size: .
cdr3_nt: TGTGCCAGCAGCTCCTCCTCGACAGGGGGTGAAACAGATACGCAGTATTTT
cdr3_aa: CASSSSSTGGETDTQYF

v_call: TRBV12-3/TRBV12-4
j_call: TRBJ2-7
d_call: .
clone_size: .
cdr3_nt: TGTGCCAGCAGGGTTGCCTCAGGGAACGAGCAGTACTTC
cdr3_aa: CASRVASGNEQYF

v_call: TRBV5-1
j_call: TRBJ1-2
d_call: TRBD1
clone_size: .
cdr3_nt: TGCGCCAGCAGCGAAACCACAGGGGGCATATATGGCTACACCTTC
cdr3_aa: CASSETTGGIYGYTF

v_call: TRBV2
j_call: TRBJ1-1
d_call: TRBD1
clone_size: once
cdr3_nt: TGTGCCAGCACTCCCTACAGGGGCCAGAACACTGAAGCTTTCTTT
cdr3_aa: CASTPYRGQNTEAFF